A selection of T cell receptor beta chains follows, all from one sample in a study of T-cell reconstitution after alpha-beta-depleted transplantation in children. MiXCR was run by TCRdb on the PCR reads, yielding one entry per CDR3 protein. The sample gives 200,000 to 300,000 distinct CDR3 sequences, 24% of which show up once; more than 4.5% is in the top ten. The sequencing used PBMCs, mostly from graft donor cells, collected 360 days after TCRalphabeta/CD19-depleted stem cell transplant. These TCRs come from a female patient under 10 years old who had a stem cell transplant for congenital amegakaryocytic thrombocytopenia, so the T cells may come from the graft donor. CDR3s include the opening cysteine and the closing phenylalanine or tryptophan. D genes are given only for firm matches. Clone size is given for some rows only: seen once, a few or many times, or a class if the clone is expanded.

>TRBJ2-1|TRBV5-1|.|.
TGCGCCAGCAGCTTGGAGGGTGGCGGAACCAATGAGCAGTTCTTC
CASSLEGGGTNEQFF
>TRBJ1-1|TRBV28|TRBD1|few
TGTGCCAGCGCGACGTTCAGGGGGAGTTTGAACACTGAAGCTTTCTTT
CASATFRGSLNTEAFF
>TRBJ2-2|TRBV4-1|TRBD2|.
TGCGCCAGCAGCAAACACTTACCGGGACTAGCGGTACGAACGAACACCGGGGAGCTGTTTTTT
CASSKHLPGLAVRTNTGELFF
>TRBJ2-7|TRBV29-1|TRBD1|.
TGCAGCGCTCTGACAGGGGGGTACGAGCAGTACTTC
CSALTGGYEQYF
>TRBJ1-5|TRBV7-2|.|.
TGTGCCAGCAGCTTAGTAGTTAGCAATCAGCCCCAGCATTTT
CASSLVVSNQPQHF
>TRBJ2-2|TRBV4-1|.|few
TGCGCCAGCAGCTTCGACAGCCCCCCAGGAATGGGGGAGCTGTTTTTT
CASSFDSPPGMGELFF
>TRBJ2-3|TRBV18|.|.
TGTGCCAGCTCACCACGACCAGATACGCAGTATTTT
CASSPRPDTQYF
>TRBJ2-5|TRBV5-1|.|.
TGCGCCAGCAGCGAACGGGCCCTACAAGAGACCCAGTACTTC
CASSERALQETQYF
>TRBJ2-5|TRBV20-1|TRBD1|few
TGCAGTGCTGGGACAGTCCAAGAGACCCAGTACTTC
CSAGTVQETQYF
>TRBJ2-7|TRBV20-1|.|few
TGCAGTGCTGCCGGGCAGACAGGTGTCTACGAGCAGTACTTC
CSAAGQTGVYEQYF
>TRBJ2-1|TRBV6-2/TRBV6-3|TRBD2|.
TGTGCCAGCAGTTACTCGATGGAACGACTAGCGGGGCATAACAATGAGCAGTTCTTC
CASSYSMERLAGHNNEQFF
>TRBJ2-5|TRBV7-2|TRBD1|.
TGTGCCAGCAGCACTCCCAGGGGGCAAGAGACCCAGTACTTC
CASSTPRGQETQYF
>TRBJ1-4|TRBV5-6|.|few
TGTGCCAGCAGCTTGAGGGGTGAGGAAAAACTGTTTTTT
CASSLRGEEKLFF
>TRBJ2-1|TRBV30|.|few
TGTGCCTTTGGACTGTTTGAAGATGAGCAGTTCTTC
CAFGLFEDEQFF
>TRBJ2-1|TRBV6-2/TRBV6-3|TRBD2|once
TGTGCCAGCAAGGGGCTAGCGGGAGGATGGGGTGAGCAGTTCTTC
CASKGLAGGWGEQFF
>TRBJ1-1|TRBV6-2/TRBV6-3|.|.
TGTGCCAGCAGTTACCCGAACCTAGGGATGACTGAAGCTTTCTTT
CASSYPNLGMTEAFF
>TRBJ1-1|TRBV10-3|TRBD1|.
TGTGCCATCAGCCGCGGAGGGGGCGGCCTGAACACTGAAGCTTTCTTT
CAISRGGGGLNTEAFF
>TRBJ2-7|TRBV4-1|TRBD2|.
TGCGCCAGCAGCCAAGTAGCGGGAGGTTACGAGCAGTACTTC
CASSQVAGGYEQYF
>TRBJ2-3|TRBV5-1|.|many
TGCGCCAGCAGCTTGTTACCGAGCTCGGATACGCAGTATTTT
CASSLLPSSDTQYF
>TRBJ2-7|TRBV30|.|.
TGTGCCTGGAGTGTGTCTACCTACGAGCAGTACTTC
CAWSVSTYEQYF
>TRBJ2-3|TRBV4-2|.|.
TGTGCCAGCAGCCAAGACGGTAGACAAGATACGCAGTATTTT
CASSQDGRQDTQYF
>TRBJ2-2|TRBV4-3|.|few
TGCGCCAGCAGCCAAGGACTGGAGTTACTCACCGGGGAGCTGTTTTTT
CASSQGLELLTGELFF
>TRBJ2-2|TRBV21-1|.|few
TGTGCCAGCAGTGTGGGACTAGCGGGAATGTACGGGGAGCTGTTTTTT
CASSVGLAGMYGELFF
>TRBJ2-1|TRBV4-1|TRBD1|.
TGCGCCAGCAGCTATCGGACAGGGATGAATAATGAGCAGTTCTTC
CASSYRTGMNNEQFF
>TRBJ2-7|TRBV20-1|TRBD1|.
TGCAGTGCTACCACAGGGGGTGAGACTTACGAGCAGTACTTC
CSATTGGETYEQYF
>TRBJ1-4|TRBV18|.|.
TGTGCCAGCTCACCCTTGAATCTGGCAGAAGAAAAACTGTTTTTT
CASSPLNLAEEKLFF
>TRBJ2-6|TRBV6-1|.|.
TGTGCCAGCAGTGACTTATATGCTGGGGCCAACGTCCTGACTTTC
CASSDLYAGANVLTF
>TRBJ2-5|TRBV5-1|.|many
TGCGCCAGCAGCCGGGCGGGGGCGGAATTCCAAGAGACCCAGTACTTC
CASSRAGAEFQETQYF
>TRBJ2-3|TRBV25-1|.|.
TGTGCCAGCAGTGAATATCTCTACGAAAGGACAGATACGCAGTATTTT
CASSEYLYERTDTQYF
>TRBJ1-2|TRBV20-1|.|.
TGCAGTGCTAGAGACAGGACCGGGAACTATGGCTACACCTTC
CSARDRTGNYGYTF
>TRBJ2-7|TRBV25-1|.|.
TGTGCCAGCAGTGAAGGGGGGCGATACGAGCAGTACTTC
CASSEGGRYEQYF
>TRBJ2-2|TRBV29-1|.|.
TGCAGCGTGCGGGACTCTGCCACCCCCACCGGGGAGCTGTTTTTT
CSVRDSATPTGELFF
>TRBJ1-1|TRBV5-1|.|.
TGCGCCAGCAGCTTGGGCGGGGGCACCCAAACTGAAGCTTTCTTT
CASSLGGGTQTEAFF
>TRBJ2-3|TRBV28|TRBD2|once
TGTGCCAGCAGTCCCCCCCGACTAGCGGGACCCACAGATACGCAGTATTTT
CASSPPRLAGPTDTQYF
>TRBJ2-1|TRBV4-3|.|.
TGCGCCAGCAGCCAAGATCTTTACAGAAGCAATGAGCAGTTCTTC
CASSQDLYRSNEQFF
>TRBJ1-1|TRBV20-1|.|few
TGCAGTGCTAGTGTCAGCCATGAAGCTTTCTTT
CSASVSHEAFF
>TRBJ1-1|TRBV12-5|.|.
TGTGCTAGTGGCTCAGCCACTGAAGCTTTCTTT
CASGSATEAFF
>TRBJ2-1|TRBV20-1|.|few
TGCAGTGCTGGGAGGTTCAGGGGGTTCTTC
CSAGRFRGFF
>TRBJ1-5|TRBV20-1|TRBD1|few
TGCAGTGCAGAGGCAGGGGGGCCCTATAGCAATCAGCCCCAGCATTTT
CSAEAGGPYSNQPQHF
>TRBJ1-2|TRBV4-2|.|.
TGTGCCAGCAGCCCACTTAGACAGAACTATGGCTACACCTTC
CASSPLRQNYGYTF
>TRBJ2-1|TRBV18|.|few
TGTGCCAGCTCACCACCTGGTCAGGGTCCTTACAATGAGCAGTTCTTC
CASSPPGQGPYNEQFF